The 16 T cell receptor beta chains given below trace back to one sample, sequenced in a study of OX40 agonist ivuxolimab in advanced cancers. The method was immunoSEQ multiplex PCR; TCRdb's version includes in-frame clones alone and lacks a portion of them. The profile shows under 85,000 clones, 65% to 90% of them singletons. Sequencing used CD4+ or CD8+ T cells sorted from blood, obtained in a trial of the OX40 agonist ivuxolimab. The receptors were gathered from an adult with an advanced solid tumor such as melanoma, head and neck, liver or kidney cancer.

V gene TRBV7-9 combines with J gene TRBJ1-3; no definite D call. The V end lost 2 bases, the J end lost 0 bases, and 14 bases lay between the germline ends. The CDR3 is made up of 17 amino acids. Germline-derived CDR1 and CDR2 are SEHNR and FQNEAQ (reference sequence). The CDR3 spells CASSLPQEWSSGNTIYF. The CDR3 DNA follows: TGTGCCAGCAGCTTACCCCAGGAGTGGAGCTCTGGAAACACCATATATTTT.

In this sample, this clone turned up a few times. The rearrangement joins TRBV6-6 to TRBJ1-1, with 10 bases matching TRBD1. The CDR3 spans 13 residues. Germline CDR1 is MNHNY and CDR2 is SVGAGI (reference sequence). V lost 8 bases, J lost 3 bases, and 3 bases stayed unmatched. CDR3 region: CASSGQGYTEAFF. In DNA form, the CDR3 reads TGTGCCAGCTCGGGACAGGGGTACACTGAAGCTTTCTTT.

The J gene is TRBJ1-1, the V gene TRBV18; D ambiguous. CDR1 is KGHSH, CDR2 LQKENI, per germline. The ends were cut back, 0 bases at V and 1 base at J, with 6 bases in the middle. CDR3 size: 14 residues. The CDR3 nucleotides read TGTGCCAGCTCACCACCGGTGACGAACACTGAAGCTTTCTTT. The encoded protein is CASSPPVTNTEAFF.

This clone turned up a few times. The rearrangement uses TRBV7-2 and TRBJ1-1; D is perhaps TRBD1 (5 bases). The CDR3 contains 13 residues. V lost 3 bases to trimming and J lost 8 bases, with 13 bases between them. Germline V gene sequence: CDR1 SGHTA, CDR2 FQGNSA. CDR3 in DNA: TGTGCCAGCAGCTTCTCGGGAGGGGACGAAGCTTTCTTT. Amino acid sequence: CASSFSGGDEAFF.

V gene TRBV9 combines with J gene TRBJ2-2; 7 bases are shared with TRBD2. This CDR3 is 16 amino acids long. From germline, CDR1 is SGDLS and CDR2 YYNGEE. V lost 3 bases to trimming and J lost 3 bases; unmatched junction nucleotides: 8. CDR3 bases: TGTGCCAGCAGCGCCCTCGTGGGGAGGGACACCGGGGAGCTGTTTTTT. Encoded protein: CASSALVGRDTGELFF.

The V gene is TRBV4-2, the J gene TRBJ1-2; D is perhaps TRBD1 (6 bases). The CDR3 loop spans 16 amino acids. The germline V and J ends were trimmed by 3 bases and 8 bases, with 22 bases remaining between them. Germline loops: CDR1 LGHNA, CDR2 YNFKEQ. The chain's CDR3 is CASSQAISRGARGYTF. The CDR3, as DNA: TGTGCCAGCAGCCAGGCTATAAGTCGGGGGGCGCGGGGCTACACCTTC.

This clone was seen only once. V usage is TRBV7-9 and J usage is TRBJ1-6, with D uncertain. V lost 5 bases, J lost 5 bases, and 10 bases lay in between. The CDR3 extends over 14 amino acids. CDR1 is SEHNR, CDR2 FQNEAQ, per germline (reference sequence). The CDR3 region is CASSPTGDNSPLHF. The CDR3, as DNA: TGTGCCAGCAGCCCGACCGGGGATAATTCACCCCTCCACTTT.

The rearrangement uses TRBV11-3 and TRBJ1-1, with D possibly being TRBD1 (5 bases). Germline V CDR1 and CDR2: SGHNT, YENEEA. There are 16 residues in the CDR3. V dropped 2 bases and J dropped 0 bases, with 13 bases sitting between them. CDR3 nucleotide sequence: TGTGCCAGCAGCTTAAGGACAACGGCCATGAACACTGAAGCTTTCTTT. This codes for CASSLRTTAMNTEAFF.

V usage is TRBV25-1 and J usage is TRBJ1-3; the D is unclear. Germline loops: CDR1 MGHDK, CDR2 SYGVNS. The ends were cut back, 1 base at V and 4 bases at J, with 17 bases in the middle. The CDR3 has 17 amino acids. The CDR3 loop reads CASSEFKGASGGNTIYF. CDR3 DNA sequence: TGTGCCAGCAGTGAATTCAAGGGCGCTTCGGGGGGAAACACCATATATTTT.

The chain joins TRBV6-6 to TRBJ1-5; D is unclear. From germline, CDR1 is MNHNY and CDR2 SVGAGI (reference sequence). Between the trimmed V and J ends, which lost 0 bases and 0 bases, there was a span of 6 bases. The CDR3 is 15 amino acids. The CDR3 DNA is TGTGCCAGCAGTTACTCCAGAAATAGCAATCAGCCCCAGCATTTT. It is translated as CASSYSRNSNQPQHF.

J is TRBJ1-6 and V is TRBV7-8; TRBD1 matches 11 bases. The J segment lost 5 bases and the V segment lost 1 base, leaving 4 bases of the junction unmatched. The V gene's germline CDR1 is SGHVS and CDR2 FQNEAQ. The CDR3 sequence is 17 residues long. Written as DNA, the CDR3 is TGTGCCAGCAGCTTAGGGACAGGGGGCCCGAATAATTCACCCCTCCACTTT. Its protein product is CASSLGTGGPNNSPLHF. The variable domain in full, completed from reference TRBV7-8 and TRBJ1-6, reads GAGVSQSPRYKVAKRGQDVALRCDPISGHVSLFWYQQALGQGPEFLTYFQNEAQLDKSGLPSDRFFAERPEGSVSTLKIQRTQQEDSAVYLCASSLGTGGPNNSPLHFGNGTRLTVT.

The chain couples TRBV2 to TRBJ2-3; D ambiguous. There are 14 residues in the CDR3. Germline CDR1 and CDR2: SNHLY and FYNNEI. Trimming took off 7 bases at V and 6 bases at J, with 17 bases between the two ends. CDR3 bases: TGTGCCAGCACCCCGTCCCTCCAGGCGGATACGCAGTATTTT. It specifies CASTPSLQADTQYF.

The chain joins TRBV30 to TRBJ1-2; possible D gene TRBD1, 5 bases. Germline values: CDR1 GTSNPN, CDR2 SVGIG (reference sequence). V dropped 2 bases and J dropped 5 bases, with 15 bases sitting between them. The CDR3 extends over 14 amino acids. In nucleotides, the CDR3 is TGTGCCTGGAGTTTGACAGACCGATGGTATGGCTACACCTTC. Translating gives CAWSLTDRWYGYTF.

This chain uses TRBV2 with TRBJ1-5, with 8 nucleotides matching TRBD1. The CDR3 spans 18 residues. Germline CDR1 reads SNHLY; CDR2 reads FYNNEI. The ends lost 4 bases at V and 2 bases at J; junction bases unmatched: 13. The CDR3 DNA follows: TGTGCCAGCAGTGGGGCACGGACAGGGCGCCTTCGCAATCAGCCCCAGCATTTT. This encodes CASSGARTGRLRNQPQHF.

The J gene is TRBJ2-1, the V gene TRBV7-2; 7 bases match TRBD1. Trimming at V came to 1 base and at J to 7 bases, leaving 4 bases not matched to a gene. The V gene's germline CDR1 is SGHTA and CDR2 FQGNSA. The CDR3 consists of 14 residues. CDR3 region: CASSLGYRGNEQFF. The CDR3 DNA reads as TGTGCCAGCAGCTTAGGATACAGGGGAAATGAGCAGTTCTTC.

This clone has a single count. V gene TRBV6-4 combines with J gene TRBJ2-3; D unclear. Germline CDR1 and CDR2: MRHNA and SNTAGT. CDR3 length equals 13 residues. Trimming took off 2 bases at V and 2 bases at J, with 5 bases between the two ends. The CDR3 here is CASSDRPTDTQYF. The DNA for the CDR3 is TGTGCCAGCAGTGACCGTCCCACAGATACGCAGTATTTT.